This T cell receptor beta chain was sequenced during a study of early T cells in non-severe SARS-CoV-2 infection. Background on the study: Bulk RNA from unsorted whole blood was sequenced; chains were unpaired.

V was clipped by 0 bases and J by 5 bases, with 5 bases between them. Germline V lookup: CDR1 LNHNV, CDR2 YYDKDF (reference sequence). This CDR3 has 13 residues. Overall study findings and caveats: The VDJdb matching leaned toward anti-spike CD8 responses and overlooked private and CD4 specificities.

Attachment of unique molecular identifiers to individual cDNA molecules was performed. TCRdb re-called the 5' RACE reads with MiXCR, one entry per CDR3 protein. The sample includes 80,000 to 95,000 distinct CDR3 sequences, 16% of them seen just once. This clonotype was found a few times. Its specificity is unknown. The chain employs TRBV15 and TRBJ2-4; D ambiguous. The TCR was taken from an adult who was a healthcare worker with PCR-confirmed SARS-CoV-2 infection or an uninfected control (not recorded which). The sequencing used whole blood, collected at baseline. As DNA, the CDR3 is TGTGCCACCAGCAGAGATGGGGAAAACATTCAGTACTTC. Translating it yields CATSRDGENIQYF. The full variable domain, its missing parts supplied by reference TRBV15 and TRBJ2-4, is DAMVIQNPRYQVTQFGKPVTLSCSQTLNHNVMYWYQQKSSQAPKLLFHYYDKDFNNEADTPDNFQSRRPNTSFCFLDIRSPGLGDTAMYLCATSRDGENIQYFGAGTRLSVL.